This record covers a single T cell receptor (beta chain). CDR3 length equals 15 residues. Trimming removed 8 bases at V and 5 bases at J, with 21 bases between. This record comes from a study of CD8 T cells in ankylosing spondylitis. Via MiXCR, TCRdb re-called the 5' RACE reads, giving one row per CDR3 protein. Of 300,000 to 400,000 distinct CDR3 sequences in the sample, about 20% were seen once. This chain uses TRBV12-3 or TRBV12-4 with TRBJ2-5; D uncertain. The TCR originated in a male donor with ankylosing spondylitis or in good health (not recorded which). Sequencing was carried out using blood, either unsorted or a sorted T cell fraction (not recorded which). CDR3 nucleotide sequence: TGTGCCAGCGCCGTAGGAGCCACCAAAACGGAGACCCAGTACTTC. The encoded protein is CASAVGATKTETQYF.